This TCR beta chain was sequenced in a study of T cells in Graves' hyperthyroidism and ophthalmopathy. The overall study: The authors collected peripheral blood at initial diagnosis, before any treatment.

Using RNA transcripts as the source, TCR beta CDR3 regions were amplified. HTBI primers were employed in a first-round RT-PCR of the TCR CDR3. TCRdb processed the multiplex PCR reads anew with MiXCR; each CDR3 protein has one entry. This table holds roughly 560,000 distinct CDR3 sequences, roughly 14% found once. Clinical Activity Scores of at least 3, NOSPECS grades of at least 4 and durations under 3 months characterized ophthalmopathy patients. The study excluded patients with uncontrolled infection, other autoimmune disease, pregnancy or lactation. The authors obtained PBMCs from around 10 ml of fresh peripheral blood. Ten or more counts support this clonotype. With 4 bases clipped from V and 6 bases from J, the junction kept 14 bases outside the gene matches. This CDR3 is 16 amino acids long. CDR1 and CDR2 from the germline V gene are SGDLS and YYNGEE.

The source is a woman aged 40 to 50 with Graves' ophthalmopathy. The chain couples TRBV9 to TRBJ2-7, with TRBD1 matching over 9 bases. Sequenced: blood. CDR3 DNA sequence: TGTGCCAGCAGCCCCCACCCCGGGACAGGGAAGGGCGAGCAGTACTTC. Translated: CASSPHPGTGKGEQYF.